This TCR beta chain was found in a study of blood T cells in healthy people across ages. Findings and limits, study-wide: Higher diversity, along with more naive CD4+ cells, distinguished long-lived donors from aged donors.

Germline CDR1 is SGHAT and CDR2 is FQNNGV. V lost 5 bases and J lost 11, with 21 bases in between. The CDR3 has 14 residues. With regard to this clonotype: The antigen is not known.

Next came a second PCR, run for roughly 6 to 11 cycles, which used a sample-barcoded 5' primer along with a J-beta primer mix. MiXCR, run by TCRdb on the 5' RACE reads, gives a single entry per CDR3 protein. This sample has approximately 800,000 distinct CDR3 sequences, with around half found just once. The source of this sequence is an elderly man in good health. The gene calls are TRBV11-2 and TRBJ2-5, with D tentatively TRBD2 (5 bases). Sequencing was carried out using blood. The CDR3 region has the DNA TGTGCCAGCAGCCCAGACCGGGGTAACAATGAGCAGTACTTC. Its translation is CASSPDRGNNEQYF.